The 24 T cell receptor beta chains below come from one sample, sequenced in a study of early T cells in non-severe SARS-CoV-2 infection (dated by TCRdb to about 2021). Receptors were amplified or captured by 5' RACE. The sequencing machine was a NextSeq 500. TCRdb reprocessed the public reads (quality trimming at Q25 with fastp, clone calling with MiXCR) and kept in-frame beta chains. Entries that share a CDR3 protein sequence are merged under the most common genes and DNA. The sample yields 46,000 or so distinct CDR3 sequences; less than 15% were counted once. Roughly a tenth of the sample belongs to the ten largest clones. Material: whole blood. These receptors all come from an adult who was a healthcare worker with PCR-confirmed SARS-CoV-2 infection or an uninfected control (not recorded which).

This clonotype has at least ten counts. Germline and junction disagree at one end, which may indicate a read error. V gene TRBV19 combines with J gene TRBJ2-3; the D is unclear. The CDR3 totals 13 residues. Germline loops: CDR1 LNHDA, CDR2 SQIVND (reference sequence). CDR3 region: CASSILLEDTQYF. The DNA of the CDR3 is TGTGCCAGCAGTATCCTTTTGGAAGATACGCAGTATTTT.

The gene calls are TRBV4-1 and TRBJ2-2, with a tentative D call TRBD2 (6 bases). Trimming took 2 bases from V and 5 from J, leaving 12 bases between them. Germline V CDR1 and CDR2: MGHRA, YSYEKL. The CDR3 runs 15 residues. The CDR3 here is CASSQIWGRTGELFF. The DNA for the CDR3 is TGCGCCAGCAGCCAAATCTGGGGGAGGACCGGGGAGCTGTTTTTT.

J is TRBJ1-3 and V is TRBV15, with D unresolved. Germline V gene lookup returns CDR1 LNHNV and CDR2 YYDKDF (reference sequence). V was trimmed by 3 bases and J by 0 bases, leaving 6 bases between them. The CDR3 has 14 residues. The CDR3 DNA is TGTGCCACCAGCAGGACAAGCTCTGGAAACACCATATATTTT. It translates to CATSRTSSGNTIYF.

The genes are TRBV5-4 and TRBJ1-1; TRBD1 matches 8 bases. V dropped 3 bases and J dropped 10; count of bases not matched to a gene: 14. Germline CDR1 SGHNT, CDR2 YYREEE (reference sequence). The CDR3 consists of 15 residues. CDR3 sequence (DNA): TGTGCCAGCAGCTCTGCAAAGGGACAGGCCCCTGGAGCTTTCTTT. Its protein is CASSSAKGQAPGAFF.

The chain is built from TRBV6-5 and TRBJ2-6; 11 bases are a match to TRBD1. V lost 5 bases and J lost 1; bases outside the gene matches: 7. From germline, CDR1 is MNHEY and CDR2 SVGAGI. This CDR3 region has 18 residues. The chain's CDR3 is CASSNPGQGVSGANVLTF. The CDR3 nucleotides read TGTGCCAGCAGTAACCCGGGACAGGGGGTGTCTGGGGCCAACGTCCTGACTTTC.

This chain connects TRBV7-2 to TRBJ2-7; TRBD2 matches 11 bases. CDR1 SGHTA and CDR2 FQGNSA come from the germline V gene. With V trimmed by 4 bases and J by 6 bases, 5 bases remained unmatched. The CDR3 runs 14 residues. CDR3 nucleotides: TGTGCCAGCAGCTCTCGACTAGCGGGATCCGAGCAGTACTTC. It yields the protein CASSSRLAGSEQYF. Filled out from reference TRBV7-2 and TRBJ2-7, the complete variable domain reads GAGVSQSPSNKVTEKGKDVELRCDPISGHTALYWYRQSLGQGLEFLIYFQGNSAPDKSGLPSDRFSAERTGGSVSTLTIQRTQQEDSAVYLCASSSRLAGSEQYFGPGTRLTVT.

The V gene is TRBV29-1, the J gene TRBJ2-1; 7 positions agree with TRBD1. Germline CDR1 and CDR2: SQVTM and ANQGSEA. V lost 6 bases, J lost 3 bases, and 8 bases stayed unmatched. The CDR3 covers 14 residues. The CDR3, as DNA: TGCAGCGTAGAGCGACAGGGAGTCTACAATGAGCAGTTCTTC. Protein: CSVERQGVYNEQFF.

This clonotype was picked up many times. This rearrangement joins TRBV6-6 to TRBJ1-1; D is uncertain. V was trimmed by 3 bases and J by 4 bases, leaving 9 bases between them. The CDR3 contains 13 residues. Germline V gene sequence: CDR1 MNHNY, CDR2 SVGAGI (reference sequence). The CDR3 reads CASSYEGGTEAFF. The CDR3 region has the DNA TGTGCCAGCAGTTATGAGGGCGGCACTGAAGCTTTCTTT.

J is TRBJ2-3 and V is TRBV9; no definite D call. V was cut by 0 bases and J by 1 base, with 9 bases left in between. The length of the CDR3 is 15 residues. Per the germline V gene, CDR1 is SGDLS and CDR2 is YYNGEE. CDR3 in amino acids: CASSVVSGRTDTQYF. The CDR3 DNA sequence: TGTGCCAGCAGCGTAGTCTCCGGACGCACAGATACGCAGTATTTT.

This clonotype was observed a few times. This chain joins TRBV20-1 and TRBJ2-3, with TRBD2 matching over 8 bases. The length of the CDR3 is 13 residues. Germline lookup yields CDR1 DFQATT and CDR2 SNEGSKA (reference sequence). CDR3 DNA: TGCATGACGACTAGCGCGAGCACAGATACGCAGTATTTT. Protein product: CMTTSASTDTQYF.

The genes are TRBV19 and TRBJ2-5; TRBD2 matches at 7 bases. The CDR3 spans 20 residues. The V gene end was trimmed by 5 bases and the J gene end by 3 bases; junction bases not matched to a gene: 24. Germline V gene sequence: CDR1 LNHDA, CDR2 SQIVND (reference sequence). The CDR3 bases are TGTGCCAGTAGTTCGCTCCGGGGGGACTCGAGTAGAACAGTAAAAGAGACCCAGTACTTC. It is translated as CASSSLRGDSSRTVKETQYF.

Many counts were recorded for this clonotype. This rearrangement joins TRBV6-1 to TRBJ1-3, with a weak D call TRBD1 (5 bases). V was cut by 7 bases and J by 1 base, with 14 bases left in between. The CDR3 loop spans 15 amino acids. CDR1 and CDR2 from the germline V gene are MNHNS and SASEGT. The CDR3 is CASNSGTASGNTIYF. The CDR3 DNA is TGTGCCAGCAATTCCGGGACGGCATCTGGAAACACCATATATTTT.

In this sample, this clonotype turned up a few times. The chain combines TRBV10-3 with TRBJ2-7, with D perhaps TRBD2 (5 bases). CDR3 length: 14 residues. V lost 0 bases and J 3 bases, leaving 9 bases between the germline ends. CDR1 is ENHRY, CDR2 SYGVKD, per germline. CDR3 protein: CAISESEGYYEQYF. The CDR3, as DNA: TGTGCCATCAGTGAGTCCGAGGGTTACTACGAGCAGTACTTC.

The chain employs TRBV7-3 and TRBJ2-3; weak D call: TRBD2 (5 bases). The V gene's germline CDR1 is SGHTA and CDR2 FQGTGA. V lost 1 base and J lost 6, with 14 bases in between. The CDR3 is 15 amino acids. CDR3 coding DNA: TGTGCCAGCAGCTTAAGGCCTAGCCCGGGGGATACGCAGTATTTT. Protein: CASSLRPSPGDTQYF.

This chain joins TRBV9 and TRBJ2-1; the match to TRBD2 covers 10 bases. The junction had 6 bases not matched to a gene; V was cut back by 0 bases and J by 9 bases. This CDR3 region has 15 residues. CDR1 is SGDLS and CDR2 is YYNGEE in the germline V gene. CDR3 residues: CASSVVSSGGGEQFF. DNA for the CDR3: TGTGCCAGCAGCGTAGTGTCTAGCGGGGGCGGTGAGCAGTTCTTC.

This clonotype was recorded many times. The gene calls are TRBV19 and TRBJ2-3; TRBD2 matches at 13 bases. Trimming took 3 bases from V and 6 from J; bases not matched to a gene: 6. CDR3 length equals 16 residues. CDR1 is LNHDA and CDR2 is SQIVND in the germline V gene (reference sequence). The CDR3 DNA is TGTGCCAGTAGTATCTACGGGACTAGCGGGAAGGATACGCAGTATTTT. This gives the protein CASSIYGTSGKDTQYF.

The sample holds a few counts of this clonotype. This chain connects TRBV20-1 to TRBJ1-2; tentatively, D is TRBD1 (6 bases). The CDR3 has 15 amino acids. Germline lookup yields CDR1 DFQATT and CDR2 SNEGSKA (reference sequence). Trimming left V 0 bases short and J 1 base short, with 12 bases between. The CDR3 is CSARDRRGYNYGYTF. CDR3 DNA: TGCAGTGCTAGAGATAGAAGGGGGTATAACTATGGCTACACCTTC.

The chain recombines TRBV29-1 with TRBJ1-1; D uncertain. This CDR3 is built from 14 residues. Germline V lookup: CDR1 SQVTM, CDR2 ANQGSEA. V shed 0 bases and J shed 5 bases, with 13 bases lying between them. The CDR3: CSVEEWIGSTEAFF. CDR3 in DNA: TGCAGCGTTGAAGAGTGGATCGGAAGTACTGAAGCTTTCTTT. The complete variable domain, with remaining parts taken from reference TRBV29-1 and TRBJ1-1, reads SAVISQKPSRDICQRGTSLTIQCQVDSQVTMMFWYRQQPGQSLTLIATANQGSEATYESGFVIDKFPISRPNLTFSTLTVSNMSPEDSSIYLCSVEEWIGSTEAFFGQGTRLTVV.

This chain connects TRBV28 to TRBJ1-3; 10 bases match TRBD1. The CDR3 has 14 residues. V was pared by 6 bases and J by 5 bases, with 4 bases of the junction left unmatched. CDR1 MDHEN and CDR2 SYDVKM come from the germline V gene. CDR3 loop: CASRPGQGRNTIYF. CDR3 bases: TGTGCCAGCAGACCGGGACAGGGGAGAAACACCATATATTTT.

This rearrangement joins TRBV11-1 to TRBJ2-2, with a possible D match to TRBD1 (6 bases). Germline CDR1 is SGHAT and CDR2 is FQDESV (reference sequence). This CDR3 region has 13 residues. V lost 5 bases to trimming and J lost 7 bases, with 11 bases between them. The CDR3 sequence: CASSIQGGGELFF. CDR3 nucleotides: TGTGCCAGCAGCATACAGGGTGGCGGGGAGCTGTTTTTT.

This chain links TRBV29-1 with TRBJ1-1; a weak D match, TRBD1 (6 bases). CDR3 length: 12 amino acids. The V and J ends lost 6 bases and 2 bases respectively, with 10 bases between them. Germline V lookup: CDR1 SQVTM, CDR2 ANQGSEA. CDR3 residues: CSVGRGNTEAFF. The DNA for the CDR3 is TGCAGCGTAGGCAGGGGTAACACTGAAGCTTTCTTT.

This clonotype has ten or more counts. The genes are TRBV28 and TRBJ1-5, with D unresolved. Trimming left V 11 bases short and J 0 bases short, with 8 bases between. Germline loops: CDR1 MDHEN, CDR2 SYDVKM. This CDR3 spans 12 amino acids. For the CDR3, the DNA is TGTGCCCACACCCGTAGCAATCAGCCCCAGCATTTT. Encoded protein: CAHTRSNQPQHF.

This chain links TRBV5-4 with TRBJ2-3; a possible D gene is TRBD2 (6 bases). Germline assignment: CDR1 SGHNT and CDR2 YYREEE (reference sequence). The CDR3 contains 14 residues. Trimming shortened V by 1 base and J by 5 bases, and 11 bases separated the two germline ends. CDR3 DNA: TGTGCCAGCAGCTTGTCGGCGGGAAAAGATACGCAGTATTTT. As protein: CASSLSAGKDTQYF.

This clonotype was counted ten times or more. The gene calls are TRBV5-1 and TRBJ2-7; tentatively, D is TRBD1 or TRBD2 (5 bases each). This CDR3 region has 13 residues. V lost 9 bases and J 2 bases, leaving 15 bases between the germline ends. Per germline, CDR1 SGHRS and CDR2 YFSETQ. As DNA, the CDR3 is TGCGCCACCTCCAGGGACCGCACCTACGAGCAGTACTTC. As protein: CATSRDRTYEQYF.